This section outlines one T cell receptor beta chain sequence together with its context. The clone's antigen remains unknown. No much larger clone exists at a distance of one base, and base qualities are not known. This sample is drawn from a study of blood T cell repertoires in COVID-19 (dated by TCRdb to 2018 to 2021). General notes on the study: Collaborator samples came from the United States, Italy and Spain and covered acute and convalescent phases of COVID-19. The material from the prospective study consisted of cDNA or gDNA derived from T cells, B-cell-depleted T cells, or PBMCs. Subjects who had been exposed to COVID-19, were actively infected with it, or had recovered from it provided the deeply sampled blood TCRbeta repertoires that made up the dataset. The repertoires were made available in a free public database intended to serve as a resource for research on the immune response to SARS-CoV-2. The samples were drawn from the first 160 participants of the ongoing ImmuneRACE study and from 1,254 subjects provided by 6 global collaborators. The sample metadata nearly always contained a de-identified subject ID, COVID-19 status, age in years and sex. Where HLA class I and class II types were available, the types were taken from metadata supplied by the sample provider, not from assay-based typing.

For this chain, trimming is 1 base at the V end and 0 bases at the J end, and the number of junction bases without a gene match is 21. The CDR3 has 21 amino acids, counting the end cysteine and phenylalanine. Only the CDR3 part of the read is kept: 63 bases, read in frame from the first base. The germline V gene yields MDHEN for CDR1 and SYDVKM for CDR2. Here is what the overall study found, with its caveats: How much clinical and demographic metadata was included differed by source and by participant, and the metadata was provided uncurated.

TCRbeta CDR3 regions were amplified from genomic DNA by means of the immunoSEQ Assay, a bias-controlled multiplex PCR. Concerning the study's data processing: Nucleated cell counts per sample were estimated from amplification of reference gene primers within the assay. To quantify the absolute abundance of each unique TCRbeta CDR3 rearrangement, sequence reads were collapsed and filtered. For each sample, productive Simpson clonality was calculated as the square root of Simpson's diversity index across productive rearrangements. Imported from immuneACCESS, the table was reduced by TCRdb to in-frame sequences with V and J called. These copies leave out some clones; in studies compared against another copy, an unresolved V gene accounts for under half, and the cause of the remainder is not known. For V, J and clone size, that table is used; D and trimming come from the DNA. This sample comprises some 200,000 clones, 87% of them detected only once. Around 10% of the sample is in the top ten clones.

In the prospective study, participants were roughly 18 to 100 years old, resided in fewer than 25 geographic areas of the United States, and were enrolled through a virtual design. To assign participants to cohorts, the prospective study relied on clinical history that participants themselves reported in a screening survey and a study questionnaire. In the prospective study, whole blood, serum and a nasopharyngeal or oropharyngeal swab were collected from each participant by mobile phlebotomists. Over an approximately two-month period, participants in the prospective study had the option of providing additional blood draws and questionnaires. Before DNA extraction, prospective study blood samples were shipped either frozen or at room temperature.

The sequenced sample consisted of PBMCs or T cells enriched from blood (not recorded which). Recombination joined TRBV28 with TRBJ2-7, and 7 junction bases match TRBD2. The receptor comes from a man younger than 35 with acute COVID-19. The CDR3 reads CASSLSIPFSCPGGTSYEQYF. The DNA reads TGTGCCAGCAGTTTATCGATCCCGTTCTCCTGCCCGGGGGGAACCTCCTACGAGCAGTACTTC.